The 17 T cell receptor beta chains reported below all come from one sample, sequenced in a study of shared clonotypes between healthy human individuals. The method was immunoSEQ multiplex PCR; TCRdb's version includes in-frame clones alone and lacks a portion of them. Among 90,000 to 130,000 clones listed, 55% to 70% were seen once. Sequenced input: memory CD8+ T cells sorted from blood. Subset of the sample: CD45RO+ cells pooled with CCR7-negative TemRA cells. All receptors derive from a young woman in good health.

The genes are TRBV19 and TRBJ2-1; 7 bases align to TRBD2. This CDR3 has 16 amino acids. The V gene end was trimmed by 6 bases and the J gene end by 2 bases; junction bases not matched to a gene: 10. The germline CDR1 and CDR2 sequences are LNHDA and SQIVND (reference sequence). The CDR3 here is CASSQDLAVTYNEQFF. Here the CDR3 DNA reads TGTGCCAGTAGCCAAGACCTAGCGGTTACCTACAATGAGCAGTTCTTC.

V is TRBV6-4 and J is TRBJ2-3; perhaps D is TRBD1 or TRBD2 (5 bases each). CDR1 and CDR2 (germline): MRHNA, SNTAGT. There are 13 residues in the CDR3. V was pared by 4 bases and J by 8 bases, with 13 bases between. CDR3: CASSALAGGTQYF. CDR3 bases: TGTGCCAGCAGTGCTCTAGCTGGGGGTACGCAGTATTTT.

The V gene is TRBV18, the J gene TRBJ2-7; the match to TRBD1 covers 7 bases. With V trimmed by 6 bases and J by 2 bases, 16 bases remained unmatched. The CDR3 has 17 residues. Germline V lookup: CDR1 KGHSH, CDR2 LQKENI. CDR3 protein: CASSPSLPKGAPYEQYF. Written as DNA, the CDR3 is TGTGCCAGCTCCCCGTCACTCCCAAAGGGGGCCCCCTACGAGCAGTACTTC.

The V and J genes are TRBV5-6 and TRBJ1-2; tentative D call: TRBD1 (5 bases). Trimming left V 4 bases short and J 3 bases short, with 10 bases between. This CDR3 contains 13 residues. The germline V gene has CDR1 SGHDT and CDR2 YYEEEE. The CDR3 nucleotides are TGTGCCAGCAGCCGACAGCTATACTATGGCTACACCTTC. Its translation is CASSRQLYYGYTF.

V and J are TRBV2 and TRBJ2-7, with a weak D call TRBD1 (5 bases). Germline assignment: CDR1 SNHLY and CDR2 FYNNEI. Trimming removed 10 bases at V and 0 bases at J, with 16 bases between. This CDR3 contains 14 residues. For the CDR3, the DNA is TGTGCCACCTTCCCACAGGAGAGCTCCTACGAGCAGTACTTC. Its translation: CATFPQESSYEQYF.

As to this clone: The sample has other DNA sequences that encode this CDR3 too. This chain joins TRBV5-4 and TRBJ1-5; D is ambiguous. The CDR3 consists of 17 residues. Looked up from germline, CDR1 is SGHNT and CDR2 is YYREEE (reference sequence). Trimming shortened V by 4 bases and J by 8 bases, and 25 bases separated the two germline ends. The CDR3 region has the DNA TGTGCCAGCAGCCCTGGTCCAGGACGTTTCGTTCATGAGCCCCAGCATTTT. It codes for CASSPGPGRFVHEPQHF. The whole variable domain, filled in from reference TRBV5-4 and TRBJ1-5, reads ETGVTQSPTHLIKTRGQQVTLRCSSQSGHNTVSWYQQALGQGPQFIFQYYREEENGRGNFPPRFSGLQFPNYSSELNVNALELDDSALYLCASSPGPGRFVHEPQHFGDGTRLSIL.

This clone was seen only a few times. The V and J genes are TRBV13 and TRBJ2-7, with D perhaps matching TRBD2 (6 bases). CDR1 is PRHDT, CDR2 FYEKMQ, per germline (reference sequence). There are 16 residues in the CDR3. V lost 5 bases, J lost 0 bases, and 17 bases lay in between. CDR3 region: CASSQNTGTGSYEQYF. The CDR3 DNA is TGTGCCAGCAGCCAAAACACCGGGACTGGCTCCTACGAGCAGTACTTC. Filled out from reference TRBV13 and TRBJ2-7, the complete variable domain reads AAGVIQSPRHLIKEKRETATLKCYPIPRHDTVYWYQQGPGQDPQFLISFYEKMQSDKGSIPDRFSAQQFSDYHSELNMSSLELGDSALYFCASSQNTGTGSYEQYFGPGTRLTVT.

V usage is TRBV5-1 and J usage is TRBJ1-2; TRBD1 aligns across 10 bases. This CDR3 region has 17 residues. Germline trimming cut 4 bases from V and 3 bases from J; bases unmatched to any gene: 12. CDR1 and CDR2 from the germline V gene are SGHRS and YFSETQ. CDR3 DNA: TGCGCCAGCAGCCCCCGGGGGGGGACAGGGGTGGACTATGGCTACACCTTC. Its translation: CASSPRGGTGVDYGYTF.

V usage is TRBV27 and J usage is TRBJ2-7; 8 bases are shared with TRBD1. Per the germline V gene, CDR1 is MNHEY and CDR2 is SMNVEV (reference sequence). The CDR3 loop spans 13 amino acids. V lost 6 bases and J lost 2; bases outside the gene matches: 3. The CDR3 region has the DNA TGTGCCAGCAGCACACAGGGGGCCTACGAGCAGTACTTC. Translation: CASSTQGAYEQYF.

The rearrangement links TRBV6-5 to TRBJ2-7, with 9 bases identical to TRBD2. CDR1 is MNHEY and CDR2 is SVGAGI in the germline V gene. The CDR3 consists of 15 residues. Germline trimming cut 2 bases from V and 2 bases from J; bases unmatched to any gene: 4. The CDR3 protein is CASSYGGRAPYEQYF. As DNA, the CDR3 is TGTGCCAGCAGTTACGGCGGGAGGGCCCCCTACGAGCAGTACTTC.

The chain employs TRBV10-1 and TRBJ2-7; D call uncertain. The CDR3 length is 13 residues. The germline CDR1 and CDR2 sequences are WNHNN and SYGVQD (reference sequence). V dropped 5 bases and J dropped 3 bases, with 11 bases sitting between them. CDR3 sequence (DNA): TGCGCCAGCAGTCTCAGCGCCAGCTACGAGCAGTACTTC. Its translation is CASSLSASYEQYF.

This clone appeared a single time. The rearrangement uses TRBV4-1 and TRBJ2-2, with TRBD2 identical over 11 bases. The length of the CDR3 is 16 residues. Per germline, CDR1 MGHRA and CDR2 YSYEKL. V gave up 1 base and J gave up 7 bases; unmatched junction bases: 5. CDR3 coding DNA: TGCGCCAGCAGCCAAGTAGCGGGAGGGCCCGGCGGGGAGCTGTTTTTT. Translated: CASSQVAGGPGGELFF.

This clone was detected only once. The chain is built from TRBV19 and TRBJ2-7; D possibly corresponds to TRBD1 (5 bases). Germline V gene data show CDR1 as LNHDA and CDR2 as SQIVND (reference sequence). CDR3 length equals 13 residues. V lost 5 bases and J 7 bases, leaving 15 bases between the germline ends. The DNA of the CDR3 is TGTGCCAGTAGTCCACTCGGAACAGGAGAGCAGTACTTC. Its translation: CASSPLGTGEQYF.

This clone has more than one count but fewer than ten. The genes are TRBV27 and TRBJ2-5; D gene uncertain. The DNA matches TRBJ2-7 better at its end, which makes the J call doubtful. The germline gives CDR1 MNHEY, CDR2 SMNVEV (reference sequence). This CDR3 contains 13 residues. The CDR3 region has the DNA TGTGCCAGCAGTCCGCACCCACCCTACGAGCAGTACTTC. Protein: CASSPHPPYEQYF.

The DNA of the CDR3 is TGCGCCAGCAGCCACTCACCGTTCGGGGGGCGGGAGACTGAAGCTTTCTTT. This encodes CASSHSPFGGRETEAFF. The chain employs TRBV4-1 and TRBJ1-1, with D tentatively TRBD1 (6 bases). Deletions cut 3 bases from V and 5 bases from J, with 22 bases between. CDR1 is MGHRA, CDR2 YSYEKL, per germline. CDR3 length equals 17 residues.

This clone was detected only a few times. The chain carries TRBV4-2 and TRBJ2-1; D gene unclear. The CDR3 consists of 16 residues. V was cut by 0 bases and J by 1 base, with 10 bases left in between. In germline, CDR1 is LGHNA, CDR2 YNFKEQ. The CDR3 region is CASSQDLERSYNEQFF. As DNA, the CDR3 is TGTGCCAGCAGCCAAGATCTGGAGAGGTCCTACAATGAGCAGTTCTTC.

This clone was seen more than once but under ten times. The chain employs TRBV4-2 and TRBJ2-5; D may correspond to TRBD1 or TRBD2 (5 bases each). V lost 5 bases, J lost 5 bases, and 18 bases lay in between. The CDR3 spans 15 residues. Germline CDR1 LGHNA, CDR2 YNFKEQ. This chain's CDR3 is CASSLGDGHTETQYF. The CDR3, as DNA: TGTGCCAGCAGCTTGGGGGACGGCCATACGGAGACCCAGTACTTC.